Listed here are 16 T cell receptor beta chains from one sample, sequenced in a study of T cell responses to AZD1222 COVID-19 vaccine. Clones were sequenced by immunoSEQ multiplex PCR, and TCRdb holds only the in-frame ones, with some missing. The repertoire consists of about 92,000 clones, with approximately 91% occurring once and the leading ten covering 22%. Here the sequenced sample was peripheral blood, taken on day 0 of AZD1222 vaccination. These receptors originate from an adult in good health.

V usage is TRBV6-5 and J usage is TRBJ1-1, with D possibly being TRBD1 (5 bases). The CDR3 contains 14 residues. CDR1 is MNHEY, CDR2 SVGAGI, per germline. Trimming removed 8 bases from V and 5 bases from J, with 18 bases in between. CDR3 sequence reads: CASFFPGRKTEAFF. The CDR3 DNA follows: TGTGCCAGCTTCTTTCCGGGACGGAAAACTGAAGCTTTCTTT.

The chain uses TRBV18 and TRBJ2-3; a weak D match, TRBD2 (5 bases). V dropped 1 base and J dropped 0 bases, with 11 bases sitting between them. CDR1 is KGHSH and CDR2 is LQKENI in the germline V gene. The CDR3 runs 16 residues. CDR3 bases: TGTGCCAGCTCACCACGATGGACGGGGAGCACAGATACGCAGTATTTT. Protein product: CASSPRWTGSTDTQYF.

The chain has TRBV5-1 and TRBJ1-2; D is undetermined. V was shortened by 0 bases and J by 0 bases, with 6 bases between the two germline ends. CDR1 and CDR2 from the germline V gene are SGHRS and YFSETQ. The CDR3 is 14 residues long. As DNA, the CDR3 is TGCGCCAGCAGCTTGGACCGCACTAACTATGGCTACACCTTC. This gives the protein CASSLDRTNYGYTF.

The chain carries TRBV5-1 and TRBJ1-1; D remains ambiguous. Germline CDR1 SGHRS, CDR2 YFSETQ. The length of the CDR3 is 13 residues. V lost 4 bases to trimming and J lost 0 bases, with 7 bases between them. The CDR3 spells CASSPTLNTEAFF. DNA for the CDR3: TGCGCCAGCAGCCCTACACTGAACACTGAAGCTTTCTTT.

CDR3 in DNA: TGTGCTAGTGGCCTGACAGGGGGCACTGAAGCTTTCTTT. Protein product: CASGLTGGTEAFF. This rearrangement joins TRBV12-5 to TRBJ1-1, with 9 bases that match TRBD1. CDR1 LGHNT and CDR2 FRNRAP come from the germline V gene. V dropped 6 bases and J dropped 4; count of bases not matched to a gene: 3. The CDR3 covers 13 residues.

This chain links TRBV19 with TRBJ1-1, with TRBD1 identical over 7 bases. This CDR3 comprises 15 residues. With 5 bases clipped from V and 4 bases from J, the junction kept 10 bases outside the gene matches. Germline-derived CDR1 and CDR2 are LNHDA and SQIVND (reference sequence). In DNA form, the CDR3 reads TGTGCCAGTAGTCGAATTGACAGGGCGGTCACTGAAGCTTTCTTT. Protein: CASSRIDRAVTEAFF.

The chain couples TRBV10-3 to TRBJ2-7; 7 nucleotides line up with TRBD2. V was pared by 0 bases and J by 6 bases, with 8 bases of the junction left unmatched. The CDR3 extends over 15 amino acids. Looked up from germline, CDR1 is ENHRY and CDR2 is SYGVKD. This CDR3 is CAISESVGGSSEQYF. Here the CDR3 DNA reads TGTGCCATCAGTGAGTCTGTGGGGGGGTCGAGCGAGCAGTACTTC.

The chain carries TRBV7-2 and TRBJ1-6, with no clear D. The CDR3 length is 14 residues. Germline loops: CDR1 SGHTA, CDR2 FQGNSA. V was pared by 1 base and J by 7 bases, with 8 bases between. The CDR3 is CASSLEVENSPLHF. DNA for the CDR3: TGTGCCAGCAGCTTAGAGGTGGAAAATTCACCCCTCCACTTT.

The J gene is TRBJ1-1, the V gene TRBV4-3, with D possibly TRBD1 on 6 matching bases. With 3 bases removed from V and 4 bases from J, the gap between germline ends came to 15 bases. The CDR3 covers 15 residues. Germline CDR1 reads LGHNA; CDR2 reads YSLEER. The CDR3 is CASSQFEGGTTEAFF. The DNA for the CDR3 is TGCGCCAGCAGCCAGTTCGAGGGGGGGACCACTGAAGCTTTCTTT.

CDR3 amino acids: CATSTGFRGGNTEAFF. CDR3 nucleotides: TGTGCCACCAGCACCGGATTCAGGGGAGGGAACACTGAAGCTTTCTTT. The gene calls are TRBV15 and TRBJ1-1; maybe TRBD1 (6 bases). Germline values: CDR1 LNHNV, CDR2 YYDKDF (reference sequence). Trimming cost V 4 bases and J 1 base, with 16 bases left between them. This CDR3 has 16 residues.

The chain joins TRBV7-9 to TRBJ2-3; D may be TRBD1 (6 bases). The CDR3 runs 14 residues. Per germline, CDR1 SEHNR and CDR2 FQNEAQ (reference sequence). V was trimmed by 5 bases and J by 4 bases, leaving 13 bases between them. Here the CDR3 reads CASSAQGVADTQYF. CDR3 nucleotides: TGTGCCAGCAGCGCACAGGGCGTCGCAGATACGCAGTATTTT. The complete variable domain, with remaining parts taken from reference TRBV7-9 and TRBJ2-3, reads DTGVSQNPRHKITKRGQNVTFRCDPISEHNRLYWYRQTLGQGPEFLTYFQNEAQLEKSRLLSDRFSAERPKGSFSTLEIQRTEQGDSAMYLCASSAQGVADTQYFGPGTRLTVL.

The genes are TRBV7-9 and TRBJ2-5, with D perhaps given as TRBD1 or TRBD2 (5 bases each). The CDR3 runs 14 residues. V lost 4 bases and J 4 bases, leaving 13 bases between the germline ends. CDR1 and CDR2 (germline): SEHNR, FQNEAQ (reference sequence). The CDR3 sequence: CASSYGTGGETQYF. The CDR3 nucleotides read TGTGCCAGCAGCTATGGGACCGGTGGAGAGACCCAGTACTTC.

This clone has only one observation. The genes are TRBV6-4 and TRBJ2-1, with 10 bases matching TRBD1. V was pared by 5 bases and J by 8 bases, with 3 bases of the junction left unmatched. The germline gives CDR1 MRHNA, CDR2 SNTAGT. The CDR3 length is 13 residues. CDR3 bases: TGTGCCAGCAGTAGGACAGGGGGAGATGAGCAGTTCTTC. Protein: CASSRTGGDEQFF.

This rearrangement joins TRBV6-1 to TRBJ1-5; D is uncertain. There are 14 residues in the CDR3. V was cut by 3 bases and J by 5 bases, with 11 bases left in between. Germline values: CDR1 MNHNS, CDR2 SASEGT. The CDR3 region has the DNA TGTGCCAGCAGTGATATCGTAAGGGATCAGCCCCAGCATTTT. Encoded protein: CASSDIVRDQPQHF.

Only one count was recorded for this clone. CDR3 DNA sequence: TGTGCCAGCAGCTTGTTTGCAGGACAAGAGACCCAGTACTTC. Translation: CASSLFAGQETQYF. The gene calls are TRBV7-9 and TRBJ2-5, with no clear D. V lost 3 bases and J 2 bases, leaving 10 bases between the germline ends. Germline V gives CDR1 SEHNR, CDR2 FQNEAQ (reference sequence). The CDR3 covers 14 residues.

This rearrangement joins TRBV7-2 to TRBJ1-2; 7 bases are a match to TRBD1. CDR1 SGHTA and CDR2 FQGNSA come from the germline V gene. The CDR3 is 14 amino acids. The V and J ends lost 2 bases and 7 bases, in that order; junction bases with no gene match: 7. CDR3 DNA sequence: TGTGCCAGCAGCTTAAGGGGGCGCGACTCTGGCTACACCTTC. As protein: CASSLRGRDSGYTF.